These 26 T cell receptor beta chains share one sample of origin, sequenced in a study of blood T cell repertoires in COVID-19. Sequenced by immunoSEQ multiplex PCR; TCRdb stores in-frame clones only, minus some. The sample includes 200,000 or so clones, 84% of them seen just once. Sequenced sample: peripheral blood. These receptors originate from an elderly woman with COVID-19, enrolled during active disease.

This chain's CDR3 is CASSLDSLENNSPLHF. The CDR3 DNA reads as TGCGCCAGCAGCTTGGATTCTTTAGAGAATAATTCACCCCTCCACTTT. This chain uses TRBV5-1 with TRBJ1-6; D gene ambiguous. V lost 0 bases and J lost 5, with 12 bases in between. Germline CDR1 SGHRS, CDR2 YFSETQ. The CDR3 is 16 amino acids.

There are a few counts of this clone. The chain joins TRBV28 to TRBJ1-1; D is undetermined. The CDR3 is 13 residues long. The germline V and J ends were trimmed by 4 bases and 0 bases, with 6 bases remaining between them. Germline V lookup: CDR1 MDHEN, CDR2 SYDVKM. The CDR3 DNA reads TGTGCCAGCAGTTCGAGCATGAACACTGAAGCTTTCTTT. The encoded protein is CASSSSMNTEAFF.

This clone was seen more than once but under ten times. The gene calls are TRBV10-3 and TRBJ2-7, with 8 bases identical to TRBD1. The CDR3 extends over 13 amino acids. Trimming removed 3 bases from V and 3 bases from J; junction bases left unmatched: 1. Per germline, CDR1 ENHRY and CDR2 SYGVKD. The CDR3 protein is CAISDGQGYEQYV. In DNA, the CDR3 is TGTGCCATCAGTGACGGACAGGGCTACGAGCAGTACGTC.

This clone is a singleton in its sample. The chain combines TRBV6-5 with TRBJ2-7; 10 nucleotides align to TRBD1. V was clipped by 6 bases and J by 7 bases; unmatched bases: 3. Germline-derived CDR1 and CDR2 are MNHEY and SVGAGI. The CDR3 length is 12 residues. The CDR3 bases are TGTGCCAGCAGCCGGGACAGGGGTGAGCAGTACGTC. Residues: CASSRDRGEQYV.

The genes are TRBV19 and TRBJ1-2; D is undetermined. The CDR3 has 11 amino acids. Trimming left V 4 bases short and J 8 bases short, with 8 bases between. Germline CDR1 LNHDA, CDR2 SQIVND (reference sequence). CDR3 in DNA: TGTGCCAGTAGTACCCGAGAGGGCTACACCTTC. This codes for CASSTREGYTF.

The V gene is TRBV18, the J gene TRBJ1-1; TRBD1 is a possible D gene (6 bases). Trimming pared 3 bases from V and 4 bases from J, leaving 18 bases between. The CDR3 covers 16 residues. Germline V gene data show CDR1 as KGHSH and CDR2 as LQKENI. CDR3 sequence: CASSPPNRVLTTEAFF. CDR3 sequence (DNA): TGTGCCAGCTCACCCCCTAACAGGGTACTTACCACTGAAGCTTTCTTT. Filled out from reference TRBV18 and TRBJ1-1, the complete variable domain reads NAGVMQNPRHLVRRRGQEARLRCSPMKGHSHVYWYRQLPEEGLKFMVYLQKENIIDESGMPKERFSAEFPKEGPSILRIQQVVRGDSAAYFCASSPPNRVLTTEAFFGQGTRLTVV.

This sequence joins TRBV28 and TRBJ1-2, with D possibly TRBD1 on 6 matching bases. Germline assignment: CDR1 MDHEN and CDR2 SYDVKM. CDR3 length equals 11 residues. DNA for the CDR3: TGTGCGGCGGGGGGGGCGCCTGGCTACACCTTC. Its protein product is CAAGGAPGYTF.

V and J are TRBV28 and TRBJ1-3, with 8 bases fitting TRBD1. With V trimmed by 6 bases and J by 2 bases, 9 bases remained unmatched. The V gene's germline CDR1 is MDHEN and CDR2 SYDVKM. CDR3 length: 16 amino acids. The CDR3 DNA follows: TGTGCCAGCAGGAGACCCAGACAGGGGCCTGGAAACACCATATATTTT. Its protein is CASRRPRQGPGNTIYF.

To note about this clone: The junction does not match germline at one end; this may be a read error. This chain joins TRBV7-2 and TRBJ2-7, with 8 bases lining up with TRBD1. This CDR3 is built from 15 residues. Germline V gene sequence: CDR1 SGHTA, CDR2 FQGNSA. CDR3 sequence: CASSANSGTGEAFMF. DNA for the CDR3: TGTGCCAGCAGCGCTAACTCCGGGACAGGAGAAGCCTTTATGTTC. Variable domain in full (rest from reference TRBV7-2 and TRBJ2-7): GAGVSQSPSNKVTEKGKDVELRCDPISGHTALYWYRQSLGQGLEFLIYFQGNSAPDKSGLPSDRFSAERTGGSVSTLTIQRTQQEDSAVYLCASSANSGTGEAFMFGPGTRLTVT.

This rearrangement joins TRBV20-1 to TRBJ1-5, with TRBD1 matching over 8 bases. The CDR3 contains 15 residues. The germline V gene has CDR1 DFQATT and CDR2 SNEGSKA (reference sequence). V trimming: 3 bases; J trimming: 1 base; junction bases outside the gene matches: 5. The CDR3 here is CSASADRGSNQPQHF. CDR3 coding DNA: TGCAGTGCTAGTGCAGACAGGGGCAGCAATCAGCCCCAGCATTTT.

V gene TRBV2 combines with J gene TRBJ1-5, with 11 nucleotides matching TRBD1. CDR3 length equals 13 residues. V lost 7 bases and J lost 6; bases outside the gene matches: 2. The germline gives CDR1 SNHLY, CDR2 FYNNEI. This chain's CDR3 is CASKDRGRQPQHF. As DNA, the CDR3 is TGTGCCAGCAAGGACAGGGGGCGTCAGCCCCAGCATTTT.

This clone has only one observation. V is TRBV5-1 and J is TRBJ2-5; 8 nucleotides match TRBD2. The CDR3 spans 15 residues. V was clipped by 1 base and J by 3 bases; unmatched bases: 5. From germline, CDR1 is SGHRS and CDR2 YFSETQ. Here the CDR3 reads CASSLRAGGEETQYF. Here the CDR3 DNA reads TGCGCCAGCAGCTTGCGTGCGGGAGGCGAAGAGACCCAGTACTTC.

The CDR3 sequence is CASSPGSAGGFYSPLHF. Written as DNA, the CDR3 is TGCGCCAGCAGCCCCGGGTCGGCAGGGGGCTTTTATTCACCCCTCCACTTT. This chain joins TRBV5-1 and TRBJ1-6, with 8 bases fitting TRBD1. The junction had 14 bases not matched to a gene; V was cut back by 4 bases and J by 8 bases. CDR3 length: 17 residues. Germline values: CDR1 SGHRS, CDR2 YFSETQ.

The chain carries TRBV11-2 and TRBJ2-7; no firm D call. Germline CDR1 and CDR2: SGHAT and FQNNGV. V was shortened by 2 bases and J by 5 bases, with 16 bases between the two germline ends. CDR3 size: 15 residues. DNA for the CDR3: TGTGCCAGCAGCTTAAATTCCGGGTCCATCCACGAGCAGTACTTC. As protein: CASSLNSGSIHEQYF.

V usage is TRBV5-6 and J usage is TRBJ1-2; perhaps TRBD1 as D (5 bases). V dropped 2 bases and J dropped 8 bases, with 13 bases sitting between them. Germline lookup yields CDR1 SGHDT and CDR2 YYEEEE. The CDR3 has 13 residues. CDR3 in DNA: TGTGCCAGCAGCTTAGGGGTATTGGGGGGCTACACCTTC. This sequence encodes CASSLGVLGGYTF.

The CDR3 protein is CASSVGSGEIQTQYF. DNA for the CDR3: TGTGCCAGCAGCGTAGGTAGCGGGGAAATTCAGACCCAGTACTTC. V is TRBV9 and J is TRBJ2-5; 8 bases fit TRBD2. Germline lookup yields CDR1 SGDLS and CDR2 YYNGEE. CDR3 length: 15 residues. V shed 0 bases, J shed 6 bases, and the junction held 7 bases outside the gene matches.

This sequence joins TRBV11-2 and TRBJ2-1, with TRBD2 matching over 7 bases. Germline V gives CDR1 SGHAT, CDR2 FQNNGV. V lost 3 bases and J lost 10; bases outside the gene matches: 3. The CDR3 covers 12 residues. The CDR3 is CASSFGLVEQFF. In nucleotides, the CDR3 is TGTGCCAGCAGCTTTGGACTAGTCGAGCAGTTCTTC.

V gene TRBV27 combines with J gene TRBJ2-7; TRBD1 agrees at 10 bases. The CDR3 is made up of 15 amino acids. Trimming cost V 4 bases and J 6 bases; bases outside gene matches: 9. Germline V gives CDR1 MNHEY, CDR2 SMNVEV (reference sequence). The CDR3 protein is CASSSWGQGFREQYV. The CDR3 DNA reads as TGTGCCAGCAGTTCCTGGGGACAGGGGTTTCGCGAGCAGTACGTC.

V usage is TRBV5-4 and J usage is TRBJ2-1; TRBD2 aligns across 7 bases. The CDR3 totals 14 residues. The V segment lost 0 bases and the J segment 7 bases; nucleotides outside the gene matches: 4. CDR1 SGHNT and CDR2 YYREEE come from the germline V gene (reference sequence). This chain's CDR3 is CASSLGGTTNEQFF. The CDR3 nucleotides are TGTGCCAGCAGCTTGGGAGGGACTACAAATGAGCAGTTCTTC.

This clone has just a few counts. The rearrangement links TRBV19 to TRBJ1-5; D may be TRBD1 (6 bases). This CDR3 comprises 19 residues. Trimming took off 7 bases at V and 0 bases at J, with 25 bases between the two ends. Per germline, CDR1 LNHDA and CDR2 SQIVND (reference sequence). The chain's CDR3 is CASKFSWQGSMSSNQPQHF. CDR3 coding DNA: TGTGCCAGTAAATTTTCCTGGCAGGGGAGCATGAGTAGCAATCAGCCCCAGCATTTT.

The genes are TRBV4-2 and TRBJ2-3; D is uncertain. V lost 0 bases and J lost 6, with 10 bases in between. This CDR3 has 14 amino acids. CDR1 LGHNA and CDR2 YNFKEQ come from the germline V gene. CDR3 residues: CASSQESLRDTQYF. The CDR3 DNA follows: TGTGCCAGCAGCCAAGAAAGTCTTCGGGATACGCAGTATTTT.

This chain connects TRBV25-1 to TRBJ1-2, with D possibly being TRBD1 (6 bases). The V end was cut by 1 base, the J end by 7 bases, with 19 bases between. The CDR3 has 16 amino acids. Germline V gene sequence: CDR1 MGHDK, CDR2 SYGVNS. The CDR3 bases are TGTGCCAGCAGTGAATCGGGGGGGCGAGGATCCCGTGGCTACACCTTC. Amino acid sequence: CASSESGGRGSRGYTF.

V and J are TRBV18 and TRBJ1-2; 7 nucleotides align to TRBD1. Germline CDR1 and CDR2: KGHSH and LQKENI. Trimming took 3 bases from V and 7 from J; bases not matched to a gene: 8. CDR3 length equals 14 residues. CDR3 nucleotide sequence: TGTGCCAGCTCACCGAGGACAGGCGCCTCTGGCTACACCTTC. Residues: CASSPRTGASGYTF.

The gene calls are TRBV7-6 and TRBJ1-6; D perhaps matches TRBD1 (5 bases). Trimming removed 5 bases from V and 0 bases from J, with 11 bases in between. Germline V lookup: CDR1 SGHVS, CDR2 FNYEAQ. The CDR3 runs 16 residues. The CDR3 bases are TGTGCCAGCAGCCCTAGGCAGGGCTCCTATAATTCACCCCTCCACTTT. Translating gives CASSPRQGSYNSPLHF.

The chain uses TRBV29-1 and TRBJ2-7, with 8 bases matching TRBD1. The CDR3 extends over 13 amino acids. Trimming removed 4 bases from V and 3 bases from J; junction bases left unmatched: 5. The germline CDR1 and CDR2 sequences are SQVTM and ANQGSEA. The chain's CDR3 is CSVGGDRIYEQYF. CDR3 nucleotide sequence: TGCAGCGTTGGAGGGGACAGGATCTACGAGCAGTACTTC.

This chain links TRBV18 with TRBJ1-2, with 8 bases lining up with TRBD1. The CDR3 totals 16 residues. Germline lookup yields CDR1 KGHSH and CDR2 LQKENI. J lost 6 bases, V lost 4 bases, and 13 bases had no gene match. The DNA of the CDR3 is TGTGCCAGCTCACAAGGACAGGGTGTTTATCAAAATGGCTACACCTTC. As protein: CASSQGQGVYQNGYTF.